The 20 T cell receptor beta chains presented below share a single source sample, sequenced in a study of T cells in Graves' hyperthyroidism and ophthalmopathy. There were TCR beta CDR3 regions amplified from RNA transcripts. Carried out on the TCR CDR3, a first-round RT-PCR used the HTBI primer set. TCRdb called the multiplex PCR reads again in MiXCR, with one record for every CDR3 protein. The sample lists around 450,000 distinct CDR3 sequences; roughly 15% were seen once. The sample taken for sequencing was blood. The receptors originated from a woman aged 18-29 years with Graves' hyperthyroidism.

This clonotype has at least ten counts. The genes are TRBV5-6 and TRBJ1-2; 10 bases are a match to TRBD1. The germline V gene encodes CDR1 SGHDT and CDR2 YYEEEE. J lost 4 bases, V lost 2 bases, and 5 bases had no gene match. This CDR3 contains 15 residues. CDR3 sequence (DNA): TGTGCCAGCAGCTTCGGGACAGGGGAAATCTATGGCTACACCTTC. Translating it yields CASSFGTGEIYGYTF.

Concerning this clonotype itself: A much larger clonotype is one base distant, so this may be a read error. The rearrangement links TRBV3-1 to TRBJ2-3; TRBD2 matches at 11 bases. There are 15 residues in the CDR3. J gave up 4 bases and V 4 bases, and 4 bases lay outside the gene matches. Germline CDR1 is LGHDT and CDR2 is YNNKEL (reference sequence). As DNA, the CDR3 is TGTGCCAGCAGCCGAGGGACTAGCGGATCAGATACGCAGTATTTT. Translation: CASSRGTSGSDTQYF.

This clonotype was seen at least ten times. V is TRBV3-1 and J is TRBJ2-4; D not certain. Trimming pared 0 bases from V and 7 bases from J, leaving 4 bases between. Germline V gene sequence: CDR1 LGHDT, CDR2 YNNKEL (reference sequence). The CDR3 runs 12 residues. CDR3 DNA sequence: TGTGCCAGCAGCCAAGATGACAACATTCAGTACTTC. Encoded protein: CASSQDDNIQYF.

The chain couples TRBV28 to TRBJ1-5, with D possibly being TRBD1 (6 bases). CDR1 and CDR2 (germline): MDHEN, SYDVKM. The CDR3 length is 15 residues. Trimming took off 3 bases at V and 3 bases at J, with 12 bases between the two ends. CDR3 nucleotide sequence: TGTGCCAGCAGTTTTAGGGGGGCCCCCAATCAGCCCCAGCATTTT. It codes for CASSFRGAPNQPQHF.

This clonotype was found many times. The chain employs TRBV20-1 and TRBJ2-5, with D perhaps TRBD1 (6 bases). V lost 5 bases and J 4 bases, leaving 17 bases between the germline ends. Germline-derived CDR1 and CDR2 are DFQATT and SNEGSKA (reference sequence). The CDR3 is made up of 14 amino acids. The CDR3: CSAPRDIGTETQYF. The DNA of the CDR3 is TGCAGTGCTCCCCGGGACATTGGGACAGAGACCCAGTACTTC.

This chain uses TRBV20-1 with TRBJ2-5; a weak D match, TRBD2 (5 bases). This CDR3 is 15 amino acids long. Trimming removed 1 base from V and 2 bases from J, with 14 bases in between. The germline V gene encodes CDR1 DFQATT and CDR2 SNEGSKA (reference sequence). The CDR3 loop is CSARGTSGEQETQYF. DNA for the CDR3: TGCAGTGCTAGAGGAACCAGCGGCGAACAAGAGACCCAGTACTTC.

The chain combines TRBV30 with TRBJ2-7; D uncertain. Germline loops: CDR1 GTSNPN, CDR2 SVGIG (reference sequence). Trimming took off 4 bases at V and 2 bases at J, with 9 bases between the two ends. The CDR3 has 12 amino acids. The DNA for the CDR3 is TGTGCCTGGAAAGTAGCCACCTACGAGCAGTACTTC. Translation gives CAWKVATYEQYF. The entire variable domain, with the rest obtained from reference TRBV30 and TRBJ2-7, is as follows: SQTIHQWPATLVQPVGSPLSLECTVEGTSNPNLYWYRQAAGRGLQLLFYSVGIGQISSEVPQNLSASRPQDRQFILSSKKLLLSDSGFYLCAWKVATYEQYFGPGTRLTVT.

This clonotype was observed a few times. This sequence joins TRBV5-8 and TRBJ1-5, with D unresolved. Germline V gene data show CDR1 as SGHTS and CDR2 as YDEGEE. The CDR3 is 13 amino acids. V gave up 2 bases and J gave up 3 bases, with 6 bases separating them. The CDR3 reads CASSFGYNQPQHF. For the CDR3, the DNA is TGTGCCAGCAGCTTCGGGTACAATCAGCCCCAGCATTTT.

This clonotype was counted many times. The chain employs TRBV28 and TRBJ2-7; D is undetermined. Per germline, CDR1 MDHEN and CDR2 SYDVKM. The V and J ends lost 6 bases and 1 base respectively, with 13 bases between them. The CDR3 has 14 residues. CDR3 DNA: TGTGCCAGCAGCCTAAGGGATATGTCCTACGAGCAGTACTTC. Amino acids: CASSLRDMSYEQYF.

This clonotype was picked up a small number of times. It is likely a read error: a sequence one base away is far more abundant. The V gene is TRBV2, the J gene TRBJ2-5; D remains unclear. Germline CDR1 SNHLY, CDR2 FYNNEI. Trimming pared 1 base from V and 7 bases from J, leaving 4 bases between. CDR3 length: 11 amino acids. The CDR3 nucleotides read TGTGCCAGCAGTGAAGGGGTGACCCAGTACTTC. Its protein product is CASSEGVTQYF.

This clonotype was seen at least ten times. The chain is built from TRBV30 and TRBJ1-2, with 11 nucleotides matching TRBD1. The CDR3 loop spans 15 amino acids. Unmatched junction bases numbered 9, after V lost 5 bases and J lost 4 bases. Germline V gene lookup returns CDR1 GTSNPN and CDR2 SVGIG (reference sequence). DNA of the CDR3: TGTGCCTGGCGACGGGACAGGGGGGTGGGCTATGGCTACACCTTC. It encodes CAWRRDRGVGYGYTF. Full variable domain (rest looked up from reference TRBV30 and TRBJ1-2): SQTIHQWPATLVQPVGSPLSLECTVEGTSNPNLYWYRQAAGRGLQLLFYSVGIGQISSEVPQNLSASRPQDRQFILSSKKLLLSDSGFYLCAWRRDRGVGYGYTFGSGTRLTVV.

The chain carries TRBV7-2 and TRBJ1-1, with TRBD1 identical over 10 bases. Losses at the gene ends were 11 bases for V and 6 bases for J; bases not matched to a gene: 18. There are 16 residues in the CDR3. CDR1 is SGHTA, CDR2 FQGNSA, per germline. CDR3 DNA sequence: TGTGCCTGGAGTCCGAAGATGGGACAGGGGCGGTCTGAAGCTTTCTTT. Translated: CAWSPKMGQGRSEAFF.

This clonotype has a count of ten or more. CDR3 loop: CASSFLAGHNEQFF. For the CDR3, the DNA is TGTGCCAGCAGTTTTCTAGCGGGTCACAATGAGCAGTTCTTC. The chain combines TRBV12-3 or TRBV12-4 with TRBJ2-1, with TRBD2 matching 8 bases. The CDR3 totals 14 residues. V shed 3 bases and J 5 bases; nucleotides not matched to a gene: 3.

Of note for this clonotype: A much larger clone differs from this one at a single base, so this may be a read error. The V call is TRBV5-1, the J call TRBJ2-7; tentatively, D is TRBD1 or TRBD2 (6 bases each). CDR1 is SGHRS and CDR2 is YFSETQ in the germline V gene. The ends were cut back, 4 bases at V and 6 bases at J, with 17 bases in the middle. The CDR3 covers 14 residues. In DNA form, the CDR3 reads TGCGCCAGCAGCCCGGGGGCAGAGGGGCTCGAGCAGTACTTC. Translating gives CASSPGAEGLEQYF.

This clonotype was detected ten times or more. This chain joins TRBV5-1 and TRBJ1-2; 7 nucleotides line up with TRBD1. With 3 bases clipped from V and 5 bases from J, the junction kept 4 bases outside the gene matches. In germline, CDR1 is SGHRS, CDR2 YFSETQ. This CDR3 region has 13 residues. CDR3 sequence reads: CASSYGTAYGYTF. As DNA, the CDR3 is TGCGCCAGCAGCTACGGGACAGCTTATGGCTACACCTTC.

The chain uses TRBV29-1 and TRBJ2-7; no definite D call. Per the germline V gene, CDR1 is SQVTM and CDR2 is ANQGSEA. The CDR3 spans 12 residues. V lost 4 bases and J 6 bases, leaving 13 bases between the germline ends. The CDR3 protein is CSVGGFGIEQYF. The CDR3, as DNA: TGCAGCGTTGGTGGGTTTGGAATCGAGCAGTACTTC.

The sample holds many counts of this clonotype. The V call is TRBV30, the J call TRBJ1-1, with a tentative D call TRBD1 (6 bases). Trimming left V 4 bases short and J 8 bases short, with 14 bases between. Germline CDR1 is GTSNPN and CDR2 is SVGIG (reference sequence). The CDR3 has 12 residues. The CDR3 DNA is TGTGCCTGGATATCCAGGGGCAGGGAAGCTTTCTTT. This sequence encodes CAWISRGREAFF.

This clonotype was detected many times. The chain carries TRBV7-8 and TRBJ2-3; D is uncertain. Germline V gene data show CDR1 as SGHVS and CDR2 as FQNEAQ. Trimming cost V 1 base and J 1 base, with 9 bases left between them. The CDR3 length is 15 residues. The CDR3 region has the DNA TGTGCCAGCAGCTTAGACGGATCCGGCACAGATACGCAGTATTTT. Its translation: CASSLDGSGTDTQYF.

This clonotype was seen at least ten times. J is TRBJ1-1 and V is TRBV5-1; D is undetermined. The CDR3 runs 17 residues. V dropped 2 bases and J dropped 7 bases, with 24 bases sitting between them. The germline V gene encodes CDR1 SGHRS and CDR2 YFSETQ. The CDR3 here is CASSFHIGGFERGEAFF. As DNA, the CDR3 is TGCGCCAGCAGCTTCCACATAGGCGGTTTCGAGCGCGGTGAAGCTTTCTTT.

This clonotype was detected ten times or more. The rearrangement links TRBV20-1 to TRBJ1-1, with a tentative D call TRBD1 (5 bases). Trimming left V 6 bases short and J 3 bases short, with 14 bases between. This CDR3 is 13 amino acids long. CDR1 and CDR2 (germline): DFQATT, SNEGSKA (reference sequence). This CDR3 reads CSATAGRHTEAFF. CDR3 DNA sequence: TGCAGTGCAACAGCAGGGAGGCACACTGAAGCTTTCTTT.